A single T cell receptor beta chain is shown here with its context. What it recognizes is unknown. This record comes from a study of beta chain features in type 1 diabetes. Study-level background: The number of sorted cells examined across all samples was around 98 million.

Per germline, CDR1 MNHEY and CDR2 SMNVEV (reference sequence). V gave up 10 bases and J gave up 6 bases; unmatched junction bases: 12. The CDR3 extends over 14 amino acids. Study observations and caveats: For patients, the naive, central memory and Treg TCRB repertoires appeared more alike than for healthy donors. Any HLA-type effect on TCRB rearrangement remained unresolved here. For Type 1 diabetes patients, all four CD4+ subsets carried TCRB CDR3s that were moderately but significantly shorter.

Expressed TCRB transcripts were sequenced after all isolated RNA was converted to cDNA. The repertoire was sequenced with immunoSEQ multiplex PCR; TCRdb's copy has only in-frame clones and lacks some. The data show about 180,000 clones, around 13% seen once. This TCR came from a woman under 30 in good health. The chain is built from TRBV27 and TRBJ2-3; 8 nucleotides match TRBD2. Specimen: central memory CD4+ T cells from blood. The CDR3 nucleotides are TGTGCCACCCAGACTAGCGTAGTTGCGGATACGCAGTATTTT. It encodes CATQTSVVADTQYF.